This T cell receptor (beta chain) was identified during a study of graft-versus-host responses after intestinal transplantation. Study background: In this cohort, recipients had multivisceral, liver-intestinal, or isolated intestinal transplants. Following induction with anti-thymocyte globulin, all recipients were given tacrolimus and steroids for about 3 years.

TCRdb's table, derived via immunoSEQ multiplex PCR, lists solely in-frame clones and lacks some. The repertoire holds 120,000 or so clones, with 93% as singletons. Whole-study results and caveats: Where graft-donor T cell macrochimerism was present, patients had high graft-versus-host to host-versus-graft clonal ratios in allografts. Analysis identified GvH clones in recipient marrow, with some appearing first in ileum or blood.

Regarding this clone: What it binds is unknown.

Unmatched junction bases numbered 13, after V lost 5 bases and J lost 8 bases. The CDR3 has 16 residues. Germline values: CDR1 SEHNR, CDR2 FQNEAQ (reference sequence). Sequencing was performed on unstimulated CD8+ T cells sorted from spleen or lymph node cells, taken before intestinal transplant. The clonotype was recovered from a human donor who received an intestinal transplant. The V gene is TRBV7-9, the J gene TRBJ2-1; 9 bases map to TRBD2. For the CDR3, the DNA is TGTGCCAGCAGCCTTGGTGGTAGCGGGAGTAACTATGAGCAGTTCTTC. Translated, it gives CASSLGGSGSNYEQFF.